The 24 T cell receptor beta chains below were found in one sample sequenced in a study of cytomegalovirus exposure and HLA in healthy donors. Method: immunoSEQ multiplex PCR; TCRdb's copy keeps in-frame clones and lacks some. The data hold 150,000 to 200,000 clones, with roughly 83% observed a single time. The specimen was PBMCs. These receptors came from a woman younger than 35 in good health and CMV-seronegative.

The chain recombines TRBV5-6 with TRBJ1-2, with D possibly being TRBD1 (5 bases). Germline-derived CDR1 and CDR2 are SGHDT and YYEEEE. The CDR3 contains 15 residues. Between the trimmed V and J ends, which lost 0 bases and 6 bases, there was a span of 15 bases. The CDR3 coding sequence is TGTGCCAGCAGCTTGGAGATGGAGGGGAGGAATGGCTACACCTTC. It translates to CASSLEMEGRNGYTF.

The chain combines TRBV7-9 with TRBJ1-1, with TRBD1 identical over 7 bases. Germline CDR1 is SEHNR and CDR2 is FQNEAQ (reference sequence). The CDR3 is 16 amino acids. With 5 bases clipped from V and 1 base from J, the junction kept 10 bases outside the gene matches. The CDR3 spells CASSPMTGFGNTEAFF. The CDR3 DNA sequence: TGTGCCAGCAGCCCAATGACAGGGTTTGGGAACACTGAAGCTTTCTTT.

This clone showed up many times. The chain is built from TRBV19 and TRBJ2-3; the match to TRBD2 covers 9 bases. Losses at the gene ends were 7 bases for V and 0 bases for J; bases not matched to a gene: 8. This CDR3 contains 16 residues. Germline V CDR1 and CDR2: LNHDA, SQIVND (reference sequence). The CDR3 DNA reads as TGTGCCAGTAAATTGTTCGGACTAGCGAGCACAGATACGCAGTATTTT. Its protein product is CASKLFGLASTDTQYF.

V gene TRBV5-6 combines with J gene TRBJ2-7; 12 bases line up with TRBD2. The length of the CDR3 is 14 residues. J gave up 3 bases and V 3 bases, and 1 base lay outside the gene matches. Germline CDR1 and CDR2: SGHDT and YYEEEE. This CDR3 reads CASSWTSGDYEQYF. The CDR3 DNA follows: TGTGCCAGCAGCTGGACTAGCGGGGACTACGAGCAGTACTTC. The full variable domain, rest sourced from reference TRBV5-6 and TRBJ2-7, is DAGVTQSPTHLIKTRGQQVTLRCSPKSGHDTVSWYQQALGQGPQFIFQYYEEEERQRGNFPDRFSGHQFPNYSSELNVNALLLGDSALYLCASSWTSGDYEQYFGPGTRLTVT.

V is TRBV30 and J is TRBJ1-2; D is ambiguous. CDR1 is GTSNPN and CDR2 is SVGIG in the germline V gene (reference sequence). Trimming removed 2 bases from V and 4 bases from J, with 14 bases in between. This CDR3 comprises 14 residues. This chain's CDR3 is CAWSTTRGGYGYTF. The CDR3 nucleotides are TGTGCCTGGAGTACTACCCGAGGTGGCTATGGCTACACCTTC.

The genes are TRBV7-6 and TRBJ1-1; possible D gene TRBD1, 5 bases. CDR1 SGHVS and CDR2 FNYEAQ come from the germline V gene. Trimming stripped 0 bases from V and 0 bases from J, with 8 bases between. The CDR3 extends over 15 amino acids. The CDR3 DNA sequence: TGTGCCAGCAGCTTAGCGCAGGGCCTGAACACTGAAGCTTTCTTT. Amino acid sequence: CASSLAQGLNTEAFF. Supplemented by reference TRBV7-6 and TRBJ1-1, the full variable domain reads GAGVSQSPRYKVTKRGQDVALRCDPISGHVSLYWYRQALGQGPEFLTYFNYEAQQDKSGLPNDRFSAERPEGSISTLTIQRTEQRDSAMYRCASSLAQGLNTEAFFGQGTRLTVV.

The chain combines TRBV5-1 with TRBJ2-3; maybe TRBD2 (5 bases). From germline, CDR1 is SGHRS and CDR2 YFSETQ. V was pared by 4 bases and J by 2 bases, with 17 bases between. This CDR3 region has 16 residues. The CDR3 sequence is CASSAGIRAHTDTQYF. CDR3 in DNA: TGCGCCAGCAGCGCCGGGATTCGGGCCCACACAGATACGCAGTATTTT.

J is TRBJ1-2 and V is TRBV19; 7 bases line up with TRBD1. The CDR3 extends over 12 amino acids. V trimming: 7 bases; J trimming: 7 bases; junction bases outside the gene matches: 6. Germline V gene data show CDR1 as LNHDA and CDR2 as SQIVND (reference sequence). For the CDR3, the DNA is TGTGCCAGTACCTTCAACAGGGGTGGCTACACCTTC. This gives the protein CASTFNRGGYTF. Drawing the rest from reference TRBV19 and TRBJ1-2, the complete variable domain is DGGITQSPKYLFRKEGQNVTLSCEQNLNHDAMYWYRQDPGQGLRLIYYSQIVNDFQKGDIAEGYSVSREKKESFPLTVTSAQKNPTAFYLCASTFNRGGYTFGSGTRLTVV.

The V call is TRBV4-2, the J call TRBJ2-7; D might be TRBD2 (6 bases). V was pared by 4 bases and J by 8 bases, with 12 bases between. Germline CDR1 is LGHNA and CDR2 is YNFKEQ. The CDR3 length is 12 residues. The CDR3 loop is CASSPAGNQQYF. In DNA, the CDR3 is TGTGCCAGCAGCCCGGCGGGAAACCAGCAGTACTTC.

The genes are TRBV9 and TRBJ2-2, with no clear D. The CDR3 runs to 15 residues. V lost 7 bases and J lost 3, with 16 bases in between. Germline V gives CDR1 SGDLS, CDR2 YYNGEE. The DNA of the CDR3 is TGTGCCAGCGCCCTCGGGTTCCACTACACCGGGGAGCTGTTTTTT. Protein: CASALGFHYTGELFF.

This clone is a singleton in its sample. The chain is built from TRBV10-1 and TRBJ1-5; no firm D call. The CDR3 extends over 14 amino acids. Germline loops: CDR1 WNHNN, CDR2 SYGVQD (reference sequence). V was clipped by 6 bases and J by 4 bases, with 13 bases between them. The DNA of the CDR3 is TGCGCCAGCAGCCCCGATCAGAGGAATCAGCCCCAGCATTTT. Translating gives CASSPDQRNQPQHF.

The chain is built from TRBV9 and TRBJ1-1; a possible D gene is TRBD1 (5 bases). Trimming removed 5 bases from V and 2 bases from J, with 10 bases in between. Germline V gene lookup returns CDR1 SGDLS and CDR2 YYNGEE. CDR3 length: 13 residues. CDR3 nucleotides: TGTGCCAGCAGAAAGACAGATAACACTGAAGCTTTCTTT. Translated, it gives CASRKTDNTEAFF.

The J gene is TRBJ2-7, the V gene TRBV7-6; 7 bases align to TRBD1. With 3 bases clipped from V and 3 bases from J, the junction kept 8 bases outside the gene matches. The CDR3 totals 15 residues. Germline V gene lookup returns CDR1 SGHVS and CDR2 FNYEAQ. For the CDR3, the DNA is TGTGCCAGCAGCTTTGCCCGACAGGGTGGCTACGAGCAGTACTTC. Translation gives CASSFARQGGYEQYF.

The gene calls are TRBV5-6 and TRBJ2-2, with a possible D match to TRBD1 (6 bases). The CDR3 covers 15 residues. Germline CDR1 and CDR2: SGHDT and YYEEEE. V shed 2 bases and J shed 3 bases, with 11 bases lying between them. Here the CDR3 DNA reads TGTGCCAGCAGCTTAAGTGACAGGTACACCGGGGAGCTGTTTTTT. It specifies CASSLSDRYTGELFF.

This clone was recorded only once. This chain connects TRBV11-1 to TRBJ2-1; 15 positions agree with TRBD2. The CDR3 is made up of 15 amino acids. With 5 bases clipped from V and 8 bases from J, the junction kept 4 bases outside the gene matches. In germline, CDR1 is SGHAT, CDR2 FQDESV (reference sequence). The CDR3, as DNA: TGTGCCAGCAGCCGGACTAGCGGGAGGGCGGATGAGCAGTTCTTC. It codes for CASSRTSGRADEQFF.

V is TRBV18 and J is TRBJ1-5; D perhaps matches TRBD1 (5 bases). The CDR3 is 14 residues long. Trimming shortened V by 4 bases and J by 4 bases, and 11 bases separated the two germline ends. The V gene's germline CDR1 is KGHSH and CDR2 LQKENI. The CDR3 protein is CASSLDNVNQPQHF. In nucleotides, the CDR3 is TGTGCCAGCTCACTGGACAACGTAAATCAGCCCCAGCATTTT.

This sequence joins TRBV5-4 and TRBJ2-3, with 9 bases that match TRBD2. Germline V lookup: CDR1 SGHNT, CDR2 YYREEE (reference sequence). V lost 0 bases, J lost 8 bases, and 10 bases stayed unmatched. This CDR3 is built from 16 residues. The CDR3 nucleotides are TGTGCCAGCAGCTTGGATGGCGGGGGGGCAGCCGGTACGCAGTATTTT. Protein: CASSLDGGGAAGTQYF.

This rearrangement joins TRBV5-1 to TRBJ2-3; 9 bases match TRBD2. The CDR3 spans 18 residues. J was trimmed by 3 bases and V by 2 bases; bases with no gene match: 13. Germline V gene data show CDR1 as SGHRS and CDR2 as YFSETQ. This CDR3 is CASSLNSGSIRGTDTQYF. The CDR3 bases are TGCGCCAGCAGCTTAAATAGCGGGAGCATTAGGGGGACAGATACGCAGTATTTT.

This clone was recorded a few times. This sequence joins TRBV19 and TRBJ2-7; possibly TRBD1 for D (6 bases). The CDR3 spans 13 residues. Deletions cut 4 bases from V and 0 bases from J, with 7 bases between. Germline CDR1 and CDR2: LNHDA and SQIVND (reference sequence). For the CDR3, the DNA is TGTGCCAGTAGTAGGGGGCTCTCCTACGAGCAGTACTTC. Its translation is CASSRGLSYEQYF.

The CDR3 protein is CASSEALHRDRFF. The CDR3, as DNA: TGTGCCAGCAGTGAAGCGCTTCACAGGGATCGGTTCTTC. The J gene is TRBJ2-1, the V gene TRBV6-1; a possible D gene is TRBD1 (6 bases). The CDR3 covers 13 residues. V was clipped by 0 bases and J by 15 bases, with 15 bases between them. Per germline, CDR1 MNHNS and CDR2 SASEGT.

The genes are TRBV19 and TRBJ2-5; TRBD1 aligns across 10 bases. The germline CDR1 and CDR2 sequences are LNHDA and SQIVND (reference sequence). V was pared by 5 bases and J by 1 base, with 4 bases of the junction left unmatched. CDR3 length equals 15 residues. This CDR3 is CASSARTGGQETQYF. The CDR3 nucleotides read TGTGCCAGTAGTGCCCGGACAGGGGGCCAAGAGACCCAGTACTTC.

The rearrangement links TRBV28 to TRBJ2-5; 11 positions agree with TRBD2. The CDR3 covers 18 residues. Germline V gives CDR1 MDHEN, CDR2 SYDVKM. V lost 5 bases to trimming and J lost 1 base; unmatched junction nucleotides: 12. CDR3 region: CASSSPRSSGRPQETQYF. The CDR3 DNA reads as TGTGCCAGCAGTAGCCCCCGATCTAGCGGGAGGCCCCAAGAGACCCAGTACTTC.

The rearrangement uses TRBV29-1 and TRBJ2-3; 10 bases are a match to TRBD1. The germline V gene has CDR1 SQVTM and CDR2 ANQGSEA. Trimming cost V 4 bases and J 3 bases; bases outside gene matches: 1. CDR3 size: 13 residues. The CDR3 DNA follows: TGCAGCGTTGGGGACAGGGGAACAGATACGCAGTATTTT. This gives the protein CSVGDRGTDTQYF.

The rearrangement links TRBV5-6 to TRBJ2-3, with 12 bases matching TRBD2. The J segment lost 3 bases and the V segment lost 2 bases, leaving 1 base of the junction unmatched. This CDR3 comprises 15 residues. CDR1 SGHDT and CDR2 YYEEEE come from the germline V gene. CDR3 coding DNA: TGTGCCAGCAGCTTCCTAGCGGGAGGGACAGATACGCAGTATTTT. It specifies CASSFLAGGTDTQYF.